A single sample is the source of the 16 T cell receptor beta chains below, sequenced in a study of T cells after yellow fever vaccination. TCRdb called the 5' RACE reads again in MiXCR, with one record for every CDR3 protein. This table holds around 500,000 distinct CDR3 sequences, 21% found once. The starting material was PBMCs, obtained approximately 20 days after the first yellow fever vaccination. The receptor source for this set is a man between 18 and 29 years old who received the YFV17D yellow fever vaccine.

This clonotype turned up a few times. CDR3 sequence (DNA): TGTGCCAGTAGTGGGACAGGGTCTTTGAGGGCTGAAGCTTTCTTT. This codes for CASSGTGSLRAEAFF. The chain links TRBV19 to TRBJ1-1; 9 bases fit TRBD1. Germline V gene data show CDR1 as LNHDA and CDR2 as SQIVND (reference sequence). J was trimmed by 6 bases and V by 5 bases; bases with no gene match: 10. The CDR3 spans 15 residues.

Turning to this clonotype: Here the CDR3 omits its conserved ending phenylalanine or tryptophan, so a read error is the likely source. The rearrangement links TRBV11-2 to TRBJ2-3; 7 bases agree with TRBD2. V lost 1 base, J lost 7 bases, and 14 bases stayed unmatched. This CDR3 is 17 amino acids long. CDR1 is SGHAT, CDR2 FQNNGV, per germline. The CDR3 sequence is CASSLGGAASGRHTQYL. CDR3 nucleotides: TGTGCCAGCAGCTTAGGTGGTGCGGCTAGCGGCCGACATACGCAGTATCTT.

As regards this clonotype: The junction and the germline gene differ at one end; a read error may be behind it. The J gene is TRBJ2-6, the V gene TRBV19; D call uncertain. Germline CDR1 reads LNHDA; CDR2 reads SQIVND (reference sequence). CDR3 length: 15 residues. The CDR3 here is CTSSIQSSGANVLTF. The CDR3 nucleotides read TGTACCAGTAGTATACAGTCATCTGGGGCCAACGTCCTGACTTTC. Full variable domain (outside the CDR3, taken from reference TRBV19 and TRBJ2-6): DGGITQSPKYLFRKEGQNVTLSCEQNLNHDAMYWYRQDPGQGLRLIYYSQIVNDFQKGDIAEGYSVSREKKESFPLTVTSAQKNPTAFYLCTSSIQSSGANVLTFGAGSRLTVL.

The genes are TRBV23-1 and TRBJ2-7; TRBD1 aligns across 11 bases. TRBV23-1 is an open reading frame whose function is uncertain. V trimming: 4 bases; J trimming: 1 base; junction bases outside the gene matches: 9. CDR3 size: 17 residues. The chain's CDR3 is CASSPTRGDRGSYEQYF. CDR3 bases: TGCGCCAGCAGTCCAACGCGAGGGGACAGGGGGTCCTACGAGCAGTACTTC.

The chain carries TRBV7-3 and TRBJ2-5; the match to TRBD2 covers 8 bases. J was trimmed by 0 bases and V by 4 bases; bases with no gene match: 7. This CDR3 has 16 amino acids. The V gene's germline CDR1 is SGHTA and CDR2 FQGTGA. The CDR3 loop is CASSSNGGANQETQYF. CDR3 nucleotide sequence: TGTGCCAGCAGCTCCAACGGGGGGGCGAACCAAGAGACCCAGTACTTC.

This clonotype has ten or more counts. V gene TRBV12-3 or TRBV12-4 combines with J gene TRBJ2-1; 13 positions agree with TRBD2. The V and J ends lost 9 bases and 7 bases, in that order; junction bases with no gene match: 3. CDR3 size: 13 residues. The DNA for the CDR3 is TGTGCCAGAACTAGCGGGGGGGCTAATGAGCAGTTCTTC. Its translation is CARTSGGANEQFF.

This clonotype showed up just a few times. The V gene is TRBV7-8, the J gene TRBJ1-5, with D hard to call. V was shortened by 4 bases and J by 5 bases, with 9 bases between the two germline ends. The CDR3 has 13 amino acids. CDR1 and CDR2 (germline): SGHVS, FQNEAQ. The CDR3 loop is CASSYQRDQPQHF. CDR3 bases: TGTGCCAGCAGCTACCAGAGGGATCAGCCCCAGCATTTT.

This clonotype was seen repeatedly, ten times or more. V is TRBV5-1 and J is TRBJ1-1; TRBD1 matches at 11 bases. CDR1 SGHRS and CDR2 YFSETQ come from the germline V gene. Trimming removed 4 bases from V and 5 bases from J; junction bases left unmatched: 4. The CDR3 consists of 14 residues. CDR3 loop: CASSPGTGGTEAFF. The CDR3 nucleotides are TGCGCCAGCAGCCCTGGGACAGGGGGAACTGAAGCTTTCTTT.

This chain joins TRBV7-9 and TRBJ1-3; D is ambiguous. Germline values: CDR1 SEHNR, CDR2 FQNEAQ (reference sequence). Trimming removed 2 bases from V and 0 bases from J, with 5 bases in between. This CDR3 contains 14 residues. This chain's CDR3 is CASSLFSSGNTIYF. The DNA for the CDR3 is TGTGCCAGCAGCTTATTCAGCTCTGGAAACACCATATATTTT.

The CDR3, as DNA: TGCAGCGTACAGGGGATGGGTAATGAAAAACTGTTTTTT. Its protein is CSVQGMGNEKLFF. The V call is TRBV29-1, the J call TRBJ1-4; 7 positions match TRBD1. Germline CDR1 is SQVTM and CDR2 is ANQGSEA. After removal of 6 bases from V and 4 bases from J, the junction contained 5 bases not matched to a gene. The CDR3 runs to 13 residues.

The chain combines TRBV25-1 with TRBJ2-7; 8 bases match TRBD1. Trimming at V came to 5 bases and at J to 5 bases, leaving 5 bases not matched to a gene. The CDR3 length is 13 residues. Germline CDR1 is MGHDK and CDR2 is SYGVNS. The CDR3 nucleotides are TGTGCCAGCAGTTTGTCAGGGGGCGACGAGCAGTACGTC. Protein sequence: CASSLSGGDEQYV.

This clonotype showed up just a few times. The chain carries TRBV12-3 or TRBV12-4 and TRBJ1-3, with D tentatively TRBD1 (5 bases). The CDR3 covers 16 residues. Trimming pared 4 bases from V and 8 bases from J, leaving 21 bases between. CDR3 loop: CASSSSADSGRDTIYF. The CDR3 coding sequence is TGTGCCAGCAGTTCCTCCGCCGATTCAGGGCGGGACACCATATATTTT.

The genes are TRBV4-3 and TRBJ2-7; D gene unclear. The CDR3 consists of 14 residues. V lost 3 bases, J lost 0 bases, and 9 bases lay in between. The germline gives CDR1 LGHNA, CDR2 YSLEER. CDR3 sequence (DNA): TGCGCCAGCAGCCAGACGCCCAGCTCCTACGAGCAGTACGTC. Protein sequence: CASSQTPSSYEQYV.

The table lists this clonotype with a few counts. J is TRBJ2-7 and V is TRBV29-1; TRBD1 aligns across 10 bases. The ends lost 4 bases at V and 0 bases at J; junction bases unmatched: 6. The CDR3 has 15 amino acids. The V gene's germline CDR1 is SQVTM and CDR2 ANQGSEA. DNA of the CDR3: TGCAGCGTTGTCTCTCGGGACAGGGGCTCCTACGAGCAGTACGTC. This translates into CSVVSRDRGSYEQYV.

This clonotype showed up just a few times. The genes are TRBV12-3 or TRBV12-4 and TRBJ2-1, with 11 bases lining up with TRBD1. J gave up 4 bases and V 6 bases, and 5 bases lay outside the gene matches. The CDR3 extends over 15 amino acids. CDR3 protein: CASRTDRGLYNEQFF. The CDR3 nucleotides are TGTGCCAGCAGGACGGACAGGGGGCTGTACAATGAGCAGTTCTTC.

The J gene is TRBJ1-5, the V gene TRBV4-1, with D unresolved. This CDR3 has 14 amino acids. V gave up 5 bases and J gave up 2 bases, with 10 bases separating them. Germline assignment: CDR1 MGHRA and CDR2 YSYEKL. CDR3 region: CASSTFAGNQPQHF. In DNA, the CDR3 is TGCGCCAGCAGCACATTTGCGGGCAATCAGCCCCAGCATTTT.